The TCR beta chain described here comes from a study of T cell clones after liver transplantation. Whole-study context: Timepoints were pre-transplant, pre-withdrawal, and after withdrawal was completed or failed. Study conclusions and caveats: The donor-reactive repertoire was only partly measurable in two subjects, lacking donor cells. Graft donor-reactive T cells possibly entered the graft instead of undergoing deletion.

Assay used: immunoSEQ multiplex PCR; TCRdb lists only in-frame clones, some missing. The data hold some 60,000 clones, with 70% to 80% observed a single time. To note about this clone: The antigen is not known.

Sorting of unstimulated PBMCs yielded separate CD3+CD4+ and CD3+CD8+ fractions. There are 14 residues in the CDR3. The germline V gene has CDR1 MDHEN and CDR2 SYDVKM. V lost 7 bases and J lost 1, with 13 bases in between. The receptor was isolated from a human patient who received a liver transplant. Part of the T cells may come from the graft donor. Specimen: CD4+ T cells from blood, collected at the approximately 16-month timepoint. The rearrangement links TRBV28 to TRBJ1-1; tentatively, D is TRBD1 (6 bases). This chain's CDR3 is CASIGGGKNTEAFF. The CDR3 DNA follows: TGTGCCAGCATCGGGGGCGGGAAGAACACTGAAGCTTTCTTT.